Below are 19 T cell receptor beta chains sequenced from a single sample in a study of blood T cell repertoires in COVID-19. Produced via immunoSEQ multiplex PCR; TCRdb's table is partial and in-frame only. The data show hundreds of thousands of clones, 83% seen once. Specimen: PBMCs or T cells enriched from blood (not recorded which). The receptors stem from a woman aged 50 to 60 who had been exposed to COVID-19.

This clone is a singleton in its sample. The chain recombines TRBV19 with TRBJ1-2; 9 nucleotides match TRBD1. The CDR3 has 17 amino acids. J gave up 0 bases and V 4 bases, and 9 bases lay outside the gene matches. The germline CDR1 and CDR2 sequences are LNHDA and SQIVND (reference sequence). CDR3 in amino acids: CASSRPRDRVSNYGYTF. The CDR3 DNA sequence: TGTGCCAGTAGTAGACCCCGGGACAGGGTTTCTAACTATGGCTACACCTTC.

The CDR3 DNA sequence: TGTGCCAGCAGTTACTTGCCTGGGGGGGAAGAGACCCAGTACTTC. Translation gives CASSYLPGGEETQYF. The chain is built from TRBV6-6 and TRBJ2-5, with 7 bases fitting TRBD2. The CDR3 extends over 15 amino acids. CDR1 is MNHNY, CDR2 SVGAGI, per germline (reference sequence). V lost 1 base to trimming and J lost 3 bases; unmatched junction nucleotides: 5.

The chain uses TRBV7-2 and TRBJ2-2, with 12 bases matching TRBD2. The CDR3 is made up of 16 amino acids. The germline V gene has CDR1 SGHTA and CDR2 FQGNSA. Germline trimming cut 3 bases from V and 4 bases from J; bases unmatched to any gene: 3. The DNA of the CDR3 is TGTGCCAGCAGCTTGAGGACTAGCGGGATCACCGGGGAGCTGTTTTTT. Its translation: CASSLRTSGITGELFF.

This clone was seen only a few times. This chain's CDR3 is CASSPVNTEAFF. The CDR3, as DNA: TGTGCCAGTAGTCCAGTGAACACTGAAGCTTTCTTT. This sequence joins TRBV19 and TRBJ1-1; D ambiguous. The CDR3 runs 12 residues. The germline CDR1 and CDR2 sequences are LNHDA and SQIVND (reference sequence). V lost 5 bases and J lost 0, with 4 bases in between.

The rearrangement joins TRBV5-1 to TRBJ1-4, with D perhaps matching TRBD1 (5 bases). CDR1 is SGHRS and CDR2 is YFSETQ in the germline V gene. The CDR3 runs 14 residues. The V end was cut by 4 bases, the J end by 3 bases, with 10 bases between. The CDR3 coding sequence is TGCGCCAGCAGCCGGGGGGGTCCTAATGAAAAACTGTTTTTT. Its translation: CASSRGGPNEKLFF.

This clone has a handful of counts. The V call is TRBV7-2, the J call TRBJ2-2; 8 nucleotides match TRBD2. Trimming cost V 5 bases and J 2 bases; bases outside gene matches: 10. The germline V gene has CDR1 SGHTA and CDR2 FQGNSA. The CDR3 spans 17 residues. CDR3 coding DNA: TGTGCCAGCAGCCCAGTCCGGGGGGGACGAAACACCGGGGAGCTGTTTTTT. Protein product: CASSPVRGGRNTGELFF.

The J gene is TRBJ2-5, the V gene TRBV12-3 or TRBV12-4; D may be TRBD1 (6 bases). The CDR3 is 12 residues long. V was clipped by 7 bases and J by 5 bases, with 11 bases between them. CDR3 protein: CASTLQGETQYF. In nucleotides, the CDR3 is TGTGCCAGCACCCTCCAGGGGGAGACCCAGTACTTC.

The count of this clone is one. This chain joins TRBV11-2 and TRBJ2-5; TRBD1 might be the D (6 bases). Trimming pared 1 base from V and 2 bases from J, leaving 11 bases between. The CDR3 totals 15 residues. The germline V gene has CDR1 SGHAT and CDR2 FQNNGV. The CDR3 DNA sequence: TGTGCCAGCAGCTTAGCCGGACAGCTTCAAGAGACCCAGTACTTC. It encodes CASSLAGQLQETQYF.

The chain's CDR3 is CASSLARRGRTEAFF. DNA for the CDR3: TGTGCCAGCAGCTTGGCCCGGAGGGGTCGAACTGAAGCTTTCTTT. The chain has TRBV5-4 and TRBJ1-1; D perhaps matches TRBD1 (5 bases). V lost 0 bases to trimming and J lost 5 bases, with 14 bases between them. Per germline, CDR1 SGHNT and CDR2 YYREEE (reference sequence). The length of the CDR3 is 15 residues.

The genes are TRBV20-1 and TRBJ1-1; a weak D match, TRBD1 (6 bases). Germline values: CDR1 DFQATT, CDR2 SNEGSKA (reference sequence). The CDR3 is made up of 8 amino acids. The CDR3 protein is CRDRPAFF. CDR3 coding DNA: TGCAGGGACAGACCAGCTTTCTTT.

The V gene is TRBV6-2 or TRBV6-3, the J gene TRBJ2-3, with 7 bases fitting TRBD1. The CDR3 is made up of 13 amino acids. V shed 4 bases, J shed 4 bases, and the junction held 2 bases outside the gene matches. Looked up from germline, CDR1 is MNHEY and CDR2 is SVGEGT. CDR3 in amino acids: CASSSQGADTQYF. The CDR3 nucleotides read TGTGCCAGCAGTTCCCAGGGGGCAGATACGCAGTATTTT.

The chain employs TRBV7-9 and TRBJ1-2; D not certain. This CDR3 has 12 residues. Germline V gene sequence: CDR1 SEHNR, CDR2 FQNEAQ (reference sequence). Trimming pared 5 bases from V and 6 bases from J, leaving 10 bases between. The CDR3 sequence: CASSQAQHGYTF. The CDR3, as DNA: TGTGCCAGCAGCCAGGCCCAACATGGCTACACCTTC. Full variable domain (remainder filled in from reference TRBV7-9 and TRBJ1-2): DTGVSQNPRHKITKRGQNVTFRCDPISEHNRLYWYRQTLGQGPEFLTYFQNEAQLEKSRLLSDRFSAERPKGSFSTLEIQRTEQGDSAMYLCASSQAQHGYTFGSGTRLTVV.

This chain uses TRBV4-3 with TRBJ2-1; 13 bases agree with TRBD2. The CDR3 extends over 17 amino acids. V lost 3 bases and J lost 4; bases outside the gene matches: 6. Germline V CDR1 and CDR2: LGHNA, YSLEER. The CDR3 DNA is TGCGCCAGCAGCCAGGCACCGGGACTAGCGGGGTACAATGAGCAGTTCTTC. It encodes CASSQAPGLAGYNEQFF.

In this sample, this clone turned up once. The chain combines TRBV3-1 (or the pseudogene TRBV3-2) with TRBJ1-1; D not resolved. CDR3 length: 14 amino acids. V was clipped by 4 bases and J by 1 base, with 10 bases between them. Germline values: CDR1 LGHDT, CDR2 YNNKEL (reference sequence). The CDR3 DNA is TGTGCCAGCAGCCGCCCCTCCGGGAACACTGAAGCTTTCTTT. This sequence encodes CASSRPSGNTEAFF.

This sequence joins TRBV11-3 and TRBJ1-1; unclear D gene. CDR1 and CDR2 (germline): SGHNT, YENEEA. This CDR3 has 14 amino acids. V was shortened by 1 base and J by 1 base, with 7 bases between the two germline ends. As DNA, the CDR3 is TGTGCCAGCAGCTTAGGCGGTTCGAACACTGAAGCTTTCTTT. It codes for CASSLGGSNTEAFF.

The V call is TRBV10-3, the J call TRBJ2-1; TRBD2 agrees at 7 bases. CDR3 size: 11 residues. The V gene end was trimmed by 4 bases and the J gene end by 10 bases; junction bases not matched to a gene: 1. Germline lookup yields CDR1 ENHRY and CDR2 SYGVKD. CDR3 in amino acids: CAISAGGEQFF. In DNA form, the CDR3 reads TGTGCCATCAGTGCGGGGGGAGAGCAGTTCTTC.

For the CDR3, the DNA is TGTGCCAGCAGTTACTCGACAGGGGGTAATTCACCCCTCCACTTT. Protein: CASSYSTGGNSPLHF. The chain recombines TRBV6-2 or TRBV6-3 with TRBJ1-6, with 9 nucleotides matching TRBD1. Germline CDR1 MNHEY, CDR2 SVGEGT. J gave up 6 bases and V 0 bases, and 0 bases lay outside the gene matches. CDR3 size: 15 residues.

This clone has a handful of counts. The V and J genes are TRBV7-9 and TRBJ2-2; 10 nucleotides line up with TRBD1. Germline trimming cut 4 bases from V and 7 bases from J; bases unmatched to any gene: 12. The CDR3 runs 17 residues. Germline CDR1 SEHNR, CDR2 FQNEAQ (reference sequence). This chain's CDR3 is CASSSKKWGQGIGELFF. In DNA form, the CDR3 reads TGTGCCAGCAGCTCCAAAAAGTGGGGACAGGGGATCGGGGAGCTGTTTTTT.

The rearrangement joins TRBV29-1 to TRBJ1-4, with unresolved D. The CDR3 sequence is 14 residues long. The V gene's germline CDR1 is SQVTM and CDR2 ANQGSEA. Trimming removed 4 bases at V and 2 bases at J, with 11 bases between. CDR3 sequence (DNA): TGCAGCGTTGCGGCCCAGCGCACTAATGAAAAACTGTTTTTT. It encodes CSVAAQRTNEKLFF.